A selection of T cell receptor beta chains follows, all from one sample in a study of T cell responses to AZD1222 COVID-19 vaccine. Some clones are missing from TCRdb's copy, which holds only in-frame ones; the method was immunoSEQ multiplex PCR. The table records some 99,000 clones, around 87% of them present only once. The specimen comprised peripheral blood, sampled 28 days after the second AZD1222 dose. These TCRs come from an adult who received the AZD1222 COVID-19 vaccine. CDR3s include the opening cysteine and the closing phenylalanine or tryptophan. The D gene is left open where the match is weak. Clone size is shown for a subset of rows, as once, few, many or a class of expanded clone.

size: -
D: -
V: TRBV7-8
J: TRBJ2-3
DNA: TGTGCCAGCAGCCCCAGAGATGATACGCAGTATTTT
CDR3: CASSPRDDTQYF

size: -
D: -
V: TRBV5-1
J: TRBJ1-2
DNA: TGCGCCAGCAGCCCCAGCGGCGGGCCTAACTATGGCTACACCTTC
CDR3: CASSPSGGPNYGYTF

size: -
D: TRBD1
V: TRBV4-2
J: TRBJ1-5
DNA: TGTGCCAGCAGCCAAGATCGTTGGACAGGGCTGTGGGATCAGCCCCAGCATTTT
CDR3: CASSQDRWTGLWDQPQHF

size: -
D: TRBD1
V: TRBV6-5
J: TRBJ1-1
DNA: TGTGCCAGTGACAGGGCTTGGACTGAAGCTTTCTTT
CDR3: CASDRAWTEAFF

size: -
D: -
V: TRBV7-3
J: TRBJ1-1
DNA: TGTGCCAGCAGCTTATACCCCGGGAACACTGAAGCTTTCTTT
CDR3: CASSLYPGNTEAFF

size: -
D: TRBD1
V: TRBV2
J: TRBJ1-2
DNA: TGTGCCAGCCTCCGGGACAGTTATGGCTACACCTTC
CDR3: CASLRDSYGYTF

size: -
D: -
V: TRBV18
J: TRBJ2-1
DNA: TGTGCCAGCTCACCTCAGGGTCTCCATGAGCAGTTCTTC
CDR3: CASSPQGLHEQFF

size: -
D: -
V: TRBV4-2
J: TRBJ2-2
DNA: TGTGCCAGCAGCACCCGGGACGTCACCGGGGAGCTGTTTTTT
CDR3: CASSTRDVTGELFF

size: -
D: -
V: TRBV6-2/TRBV6-3
J: TRBJ1-5
DNA: TGTGCCAGCAGTTACATGAGCCCCAATCAGCCCCAGCATTTT
CDR3: CASSYMSPNQPQHF

size: -
D: TRBD1
V: TRBV7-2
J: TRBJ1-2
DNA: TGTGCCAGCAGATTACTCTCAGGGGGCTCCTATGGCTACACCTTC
CDR3: CASRLLSGGSYGYTF

size: once
D: -
V: TRBV5-6
J: TRBJ1-5
DNA: TGTGCCAGCAGCTTGGGTTCCTGGGCCAATCAGCCCCAGCATTTT
CDR3: CASSLGSWANQPQHF

size: -
D: -
V: TRBV6-2/TRBV6-3
J: TRBJ2-4
DNA: TGTGCCAGCAGTTTCACAGGGATAAACATTCAGTACTTC
CDR3: CASSFTGINIQYF

size: -
D: -
V: TRBV5-1
J: TRBJ2-7
DNA: TGCGCCAGCAGCTTGCAGGCGAGCTCCTACGAGCAGTACTTC
CDR3: CASSLQASSYEQYF

size: -
D: TRBD2
V: TRBV29-1
J: TRBJ2-7
DNA: TGCAGCGGTCCGGGACTAGCGGGAGGCTACGAGCAGTACTTC
CDR3: CSGPGLAGGYEQYF

size: -
D: TRBD2
V: TRBV7-3
J: TRBJ2-2
DNA: TGTGCCAGCAGCCCCCAGCGGGATCGAGGGGAGCTGTTTTTT
CDR3: CASSPQRDRGELFF

size: -
D: TRBD1
V: TRBV4-1
J: TRBJ2-7
DNA: TGCGCCAGCACCGTGGGACAGGGATCCTACGAGCAGTACTTC
CDR3: CASTVGQGSYEQYF

size: -
D: TRBD2
V: TRBV2
J: TRBJ2-5
DNA: TGTGCCAGCGCCGGGGGAGGGGAGACCCAGTACTTC
CDR3: CASAGGGETQYF

size: -
D: -
V: TRBV6-2/TRBV6-3
J: TRBJ1-1
DNA: TGTGCCAGCAGTTACAGCGAGAACACTGAAGCTTTCTTT
CDR3: CASSYSENTEAFF

size: -
D: TRBD2
V: TRBV4-3
J: TRBJ2-7
DNA: TGCGCCAGCAGCCCAGGACTAGCGGGCTCCTACGAGCAGTACTTC
CDR3: CASSPGLAGSYEQYF

size: -
D: -
V: TRBV15
J: TRBJ2-2
DNA: TGTGCCACCATGGGTACCGGGGAGCTGTTTTTT
CDR3: CATMGTGELFF

size: -
D: TRBD2
V: TRBV4-3
J: TRBJ2-1
DNA: TGCGCCAGCAGCCATAAAACCGGGACTAGCGGCCTTCCCTACAATGAGCAGTTCTTC
CDR3: CASSHKTGTSGLPYNEQFF

size: -
D: -
V: TRBV6-5
J: TRBJ2-3
DNA: TGTGCCAGCAGTTATACCCCTACCGGGGCAGATACGCAGTATTTT
CDR3: CASSYTPTGADTQYF

size: -
D: -
V: TRBV20-1
J: TRBJ2-4
DNA: TGCAGTGCTAGAGGGGGGTTGGTTCAGTACTTC
CDR3: CSARGGLVQYF